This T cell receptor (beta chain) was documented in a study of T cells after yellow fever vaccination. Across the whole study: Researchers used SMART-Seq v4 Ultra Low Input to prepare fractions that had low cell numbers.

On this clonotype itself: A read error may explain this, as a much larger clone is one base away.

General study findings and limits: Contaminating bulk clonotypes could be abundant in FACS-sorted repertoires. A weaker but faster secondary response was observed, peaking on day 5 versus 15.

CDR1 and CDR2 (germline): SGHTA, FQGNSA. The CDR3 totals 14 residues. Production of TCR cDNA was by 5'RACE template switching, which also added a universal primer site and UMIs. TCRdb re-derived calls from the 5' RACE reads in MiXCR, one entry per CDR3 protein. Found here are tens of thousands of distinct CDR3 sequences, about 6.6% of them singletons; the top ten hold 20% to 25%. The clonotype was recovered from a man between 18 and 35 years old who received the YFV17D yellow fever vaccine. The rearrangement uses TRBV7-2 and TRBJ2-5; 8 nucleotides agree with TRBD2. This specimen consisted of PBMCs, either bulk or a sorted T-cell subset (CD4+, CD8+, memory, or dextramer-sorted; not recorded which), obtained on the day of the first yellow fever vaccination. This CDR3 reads CASSLTSGQETRYF. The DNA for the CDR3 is TGTGCCAGCAGCTTAACTAGCGGCCAAGAGACCCGGTACTTC.